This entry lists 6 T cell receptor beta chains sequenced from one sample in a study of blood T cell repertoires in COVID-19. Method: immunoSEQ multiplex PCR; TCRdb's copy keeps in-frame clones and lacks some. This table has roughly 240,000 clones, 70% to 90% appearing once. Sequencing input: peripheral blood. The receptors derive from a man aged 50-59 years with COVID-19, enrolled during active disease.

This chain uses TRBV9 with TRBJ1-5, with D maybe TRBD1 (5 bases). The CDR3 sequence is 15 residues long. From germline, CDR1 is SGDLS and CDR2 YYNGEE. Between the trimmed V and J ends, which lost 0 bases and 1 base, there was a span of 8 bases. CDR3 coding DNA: TGTGCCAGCAGCGTAGGGGAGGGGAGCAATCAGCCCCAGCATTTT. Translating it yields CASSVGEGSNQPQHF.

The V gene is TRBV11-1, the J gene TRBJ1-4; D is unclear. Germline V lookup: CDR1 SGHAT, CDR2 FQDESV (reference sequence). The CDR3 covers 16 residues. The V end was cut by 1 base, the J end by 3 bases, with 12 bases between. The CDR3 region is CASSLGLLGSNEKLFF. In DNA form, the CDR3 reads TGTGCCAGCAGCTTAGGTCTTCTGGGCTCTAATGAAAAACTGTTTTTT.

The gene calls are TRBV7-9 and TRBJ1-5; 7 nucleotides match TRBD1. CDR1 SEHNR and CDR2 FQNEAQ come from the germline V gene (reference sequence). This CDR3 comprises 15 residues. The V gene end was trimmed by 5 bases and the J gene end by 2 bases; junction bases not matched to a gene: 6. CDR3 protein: CASSQGDGRNQPQHF. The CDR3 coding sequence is TGTGCCAGCAGCCAGGGGGACGGACGCAATCAGCCCCAGCATTTT.

DNA of the CDR3: TGTGCCACCAGCAGAGGGGGCTCTAGTAATGAAAAACTGTTTTTT. Amino acids: CATSRGGSSNEKLFF. The V call is TRBV15, the J call TRBJ1-4; TRBD1 is a possible D gene (5 bases). Per germline, CDR1 LNHNV and CDR2 YYDKDF (reference sequence). CDR3 length: 15 residues. Trimming pared 1 base from V and 4 bases from J, leaving 10 bases between.

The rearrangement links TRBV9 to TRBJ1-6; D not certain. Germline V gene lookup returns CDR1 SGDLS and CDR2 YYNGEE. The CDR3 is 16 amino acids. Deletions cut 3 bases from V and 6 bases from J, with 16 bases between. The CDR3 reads CASSASAGRSNSPLHF. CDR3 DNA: TGTGCCAGCAGCGCGTCGGCGGGTCGGTCTAATTCACCCCTCCACTTT. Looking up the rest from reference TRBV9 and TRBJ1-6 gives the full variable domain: DSGVTQTPKHLITATGQRVTLRCSPRSGDLSVYWYQQSLDQGLQFLIQYYNGEERAKGNILERFSAQQFPDLHSELNLSSLELGDSALYFCASSASAGRSNSPLHFGNGTRLTVT.

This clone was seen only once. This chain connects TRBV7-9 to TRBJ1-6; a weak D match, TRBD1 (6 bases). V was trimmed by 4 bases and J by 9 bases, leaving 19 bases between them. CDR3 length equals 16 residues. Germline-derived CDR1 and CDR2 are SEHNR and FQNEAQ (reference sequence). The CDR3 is CASSSSGGGGSSPLHF. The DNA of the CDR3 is TGTGCCAGCAGCTCCTCCGGGGGCGGGGGAAGTTCACCCCTCCACTTT.